One and the same sample provided the 30 T cell receptor beta chains below, sequenced in a study of shared clonotypes between healthy human individuals (dated by TCRdb to 2020 to 2022). The library was generated by the immunoSEQ multiplex PCR assay. TCRdb obtained this table from immuneACCESS and retained in-frame rearrangements with V and J assigned. These tables miss some clones; where compared with another copy, unresolved V genes account for less than half of the shortfall, and the remainder is unexplained. The sample table records about 1 million clones; about 75% of these occur just once. The ten largest make up about 1.5% of the sample. Source material: memory CD4+ T cells sorted from blood. The cell subset or site label on this specimen signifies: CD45RA-negative fraction. Source of these receptors: a man aged 18 to 30 in good health.

The chain joins TRBV5-1 to TRBJ2-3; tentative D call: TRBD1 (7 bases). CDR1 and CDR2 (germline): SGHRS, YFSETQ. V was trimmed by 2 bases and J by 4 bases, leaving 14 bases between them. The CDR3 is 15 amino acids. CDR3 sequence: CASSFRGAPADTQYF. The CDR3 nucleotides read TGCGCCAGCAGCTTCAGGGGGGCGCCCGCAGATACGCAGTATTTT.

This clone was counted a few times. The CDR3 sequence: CASSVGKGGEKLFF. CDR3 nucleotides: TGCGCCAGCAGTGTTGGGAAGGGTGGTGAAAAACTGTTTTTT. The J gene is TRBJ1-4, the V gene TRBV5-1; no clear D. Between the trimmed V and J ends, which lost 5 bases and 7 bases, there was a span of 15 bases. Germline assignment: CDR1 SGHRS and CDR2 YFSETQ. The CDR3 contains 14 residues.

The chain uses TRBV6-5 and TRBJ2-1, with 12 positions matching TRBD1. V gave up 2 bases and J gave up 9 bases; unmatched junction bases: 5. Germline-derived CDR1 and CDR2 are MNHEY and SVGAGI. The CDR3 consists of 15 residues. The CDR3 is CASSYAGTGGSEQFF. In nucleotides, the CDR3 is TGTGCCAGCAGTTACGCCGGGACAGGGGGCAGTGAGCAGTTCTTC.

The rearrangement links TRBV9 to TRBJ2-7; tentative D call: TRBD1 (6 bases). The CDR3 contains 12 residues. CDR1 SGDLS and CDR2 YYNGEE come from the germline V gene. Trimming removed 4 bases at V and 2 bases at J, with 7 bases between. The CDR3 reads CASSRDTYEQYF. CDR3 DNA: TGTGCCAGCAGCAGGGACACCTACGAGCAGTACTTC.

The V gene is TRBV30, the J gene TRBJ1-5; tentatively, D is TRBD1 (6 bases). The V end lost 2 bases, the J end lost 2 bases, and 16 bases lay between the germline ends. Germline assignment: CDR1 GTSNPN and CDR2 SVGIG (reference sequence). The CDR3 covers 16 residues. The CDR3 sequence is CAWSSSGGRGNQPQHF. The CDR3 nucleotides read TGTGCCTGGAGTTCCTCCGGGGGCAGGGGCAATCAGCCCCAGCATTTT.

This rearrangement joins TRBV7-9 to TRBJ2-2; D call uncertain. V lost 6 bases and J lost 4, with 12 bases in between. Germline CDR1 SEHNR, CDR2 FQNEAQ (reference sequence). The CDR3 contains 14 residues. The CDR3 sequence: CASSFDFSTGELFF. CDR3 sequence (DNA): TGTGCCAGCAGTTTTGACTTCTCCACCGGGGAGCTGTTTTTT.

J is TRBJ1-2 and V is TRBV5-1, with 9 positions matching TRBD1. Germline CDR1 and CDR2: SGHRS and YFSETQ. The CDR3 covers 14 residues. Losses at the gene ends were 4 bases for V and 4 bases for J; bases not matched to a gene: 5. CDR3 residues: CASSDGQGTYGYTF. The CDR3 DNA follows: TGCGCCAGCAGCGACGGACAGGGGACCTATGGCTACACCTTC.

The rearrangement uses TRBV21-1 and TRBJ2-7; TRBD2 was called by the table and not checked on the DNA. TRBV21-1 is a known pseudogene. This CDR3 has 17 amino acids. The CDR3 DNA reads as TGTGCCAGCAGCAAAGGAGCCTCTAGCGGGAGCGCCTACGAGCAGTACTTC. Amino acids: CASSKGASSGSAYEQYF.

This clone turned up a few times. V is TRBV27 and J is TRBJ2-7; D might be TRBD2 (6 bases). The germline V gene encodes CDR1 MNHEY and CDR2 SMNVEV (reference sequence). The CDR3 consists of 12 residues. V was shortened by 6 bases and J by 3 bases, with 9 bases between the two germline ends. CDR3 in DNA: TGTGCCAGCAGAATGCGGGACTACGAGCAGTACTTC. Its translation is CASRMRDYEQYF.

In the case of this clone: Other DNA sequences in this specimen translate into the identical CDR3. The J gene is TRBJ2-7, the V gene TRBV6-5; D perhaps matches TRBD1 (5 bases). V was shortened by 6 bases and J by 2 bases, with 14 bases between the two germline ends. The CDR3 extends over 14 amino acids. Germline CDR1 is MNHEY and CDR2 is SVGAGI. The CDR3 bases are TGTGCCAGCAGCTCCCCGCAGGGCACCTACGAGCAGTACTTC. Amino acids: CASSSPQGTYEQYF.

This chain connects TRBV6-1 to TRBJ1-3; possible D gene TRBD1, 5 bases. Trimming cost V 8 bases and J 4 bases, with 18 bases left between them. This CDR3 is 15 amino acids long. CDR1 is MNHNS and CDR2 is SASEGT in the germline V gene. In DNA form, the CDR3 reads TGTGCCAGCTCCCGGCCGGGACCGCAAGGAAACACCATATATTTT. This translates into CASSRPGPQGNTIYF.

This clone occurred once. The chain couples TRBV2 to TRBJ2-5; the D call may be TRBD1 or TRBD2 (5 bases each). The germline V gene encodes CDR1 SNHLY and CDR2 FYNNEI. V was clipped by 7 bases and J by 4 bases, with 10 bases between them. This CDR3 has 12 amino acids. CDR3: CASTGQLETQYF. The CDR3 DNA is TGTGCCAGCACGGGGCAGCTAGAGACCCAGTACTTC. Full variable domain (rest looked up from reference TRBV2 and TRBJ2-5): EPEVTQTPSHQVTQMGQEVILRCVPISNHLYFYWYRQILGQKVEFLVSFYNNEISEKSEIFDDQFSVERPDGSNFTLKIRSTKLEDSAMYFCASTGQLETQYFGPGTRLLVL.

The chain is built from TRBV18 and TRBJ1-5; 7 bases map to TRBD1. The CDR3 extends over 15 amino acids. V lost 0 bases and J lost 1; bases outside the gene matches: 0. Germline CDR1 and CDR2: KGHSH and LQKENI. The CDR3 sequence: CASSPPGGSNQPQHF. Written as DNA, the CDR3 is TGTGCCAGCTCACCACCAGGGGGCAGCAATCAGCCCCAGCATTTT.

This clone has ten or more counts. One end of the junction fails to match germline, which may point to a read error. This chain links TRBV7-9 with TRBJ1-4, with a possible D match to TRBD1 (5 bases). The CDR3 spans 13 residues. Germline V gene data show CDR1 as SEHNR and CDR2 as FQNEAQ (reference sequence). The CDR3 reads CASSSPNSGLPCF. In DNA form, the CDR3 reads TGTGCCAGCAGCTCCCCTAACTCGGGGCTCCCGTGTTTT.

The chain joins TRBV10-3 to TRBJ1-1, with 9 nucleotides matching TRBD1. Germline V gene sequence: CDR1 ENHRY, CDR2 SYGVKD. With V trimmed by 6 bases and J by 6 bases, 14 bases remained unmatched. The CDR3 has 16 amino acids. The CDR3 is CAISATQGANPSEAFF. For the CDR3, the DNA is TGTGCCATCAGCGCTACACAGGGGGCGAATCCATCTGAAGCTTTCTTT.

The chain carries TRBV7-9 and TRBJ1-6, with 7 positions matching TRBD1. After removal of 5 bases from V and 7 bases from J, the junction contained 8 bases not matched to a gene. The CDR3 has 15 amino acids. CDR1 SEHNR and CDR2 FQNEAQ come from the germline V gene (reference sequence). The CDR3 reads CASSLRDSSNSPLHF. The CDR3 coding sequence is TGTGCCAGCAGCCTAAGGGACAGTTCGAATTCACCCCTCCACTTT.

This clone was recorded at least ten times. This rearrangement joins TRBV10-3 to TRBJ1-5; weak D call: TRBD1 (6 bases). V lost 4 bases to trimming and J lost 6 bases, with 10 bases between them. Germline V lookup: CDR1 ENHRY, CDR2 SYGVKD. There are 13 residues in the CDR3. The CDR3 nucleotides are TGTGCCATCAGTGGGGAAGGGGGTCAGCCCCAGCATTTT. It yields the protein CAISGEGGQPQHF.

This clone was recorded once. The rearrangement links TRBV2 to TRBJ2-7, with 9 bases matching TRBD1. The CDR3 contains 13 residues. Germline CDR1 SNHLY, CDR2 FYNNEI. The trim removed 4 bases at V and 5 bases at J, leaving 3 bases unmatched. The CDR3 is CASSGQGVNEQYF. Written as DNA, the CDR3 is TGTGCCAGCAGTGGACAGGGGGTCAACGAGCAGTACTTC. Full variable domain (missing parts from reference TRBV2 and TRBJ2-7): EPEVTQTPSHQVTQMGQEVILRCVPISNHLYFYWYRQILGQKVEFLVSFYNNEISEKSEIFDDQFSVERPDGSNFTLKIRSTKLEDSAMYFCASSGQGVNEQYFGPGTRLTVT.

The J gene is TRBJ2-7, the V gene TRBV6-1, with a tentative D call TRBD2 (5 bases). The length of the CDR3 is 11 residues. CDR1 is MNHNS and CDR2 is SASEGT in the germline V gene. Trimming removed 7 bases at V and 3 bases at J, with 7 bases between. This chain's CDR3 is CASTSGYEQYF. For the CDR3, the DNA is TGTGCCAGCACAAGCGGCTACGAGCAGTACTTC.

J is TRBJ1-2 and V is TRBV7-2; no clear D. This CDR3 region has 16 residues. Germline-derived CDR1 and CDR2 are SGHTA and FQGNSA. Trimming removed 5 bases from V and 4 bases from J, with 20 bases in between. CDR3 in amino acids: CASSLQSGSGGYGYTF. In DNA, the CDR3 is TGTGCCAGCAGCCTCCAGTCCGGTTCGGGCGGCTATGGCTACACCTTC.

The genes are TRBV6-6 and TRBJ2-2; 8 nucleotides align to TRBD2. CDR3 length equals 13 residues. Trimming at V came to 6 bases and at J to 7 bases, leaving 4 bases not matched to a gene. Germline lookup yields CDR1 MNHNY and CDR2 SVGAGI (reference sequence). The CDR3 DNA reads as TGTGCCAGCAGGCGGGGGGCAGGCGGGGAGCTGTTTTTT. It specifies CASRRGAGGELFF.

The chain employs TRBV11-2 and TRBJ2-3; D may be TRBD1 or TRBD2 (5 bases each). This CDR3 spans 15 amino acids. V lost 7 bases to trimming and J lost 4 bases, with 18 bases between them. CDR1 and CDR2 from the germline V gene are SGHAT and FQNNGV. CDR3 sequence (DNA): TGTGCCAGCATCCTCCGGGACCCGGGGTCAGATACGCAGTATTTT. Amino acid sequence: CASILRDPGSDTQYF.

This clone occurred a few times. The chain has TRBV6-6 and TRBJ1-5; D is undetermined. From germline, CDR1 is MNHNY and CDR2 SVGAGI (reference sequence). Trimming took 10 bases from V and 3 from J, leaving 10 bases between them. The CDR3 length is 12 residues. The CDR3 sequence is CATGPDNQPQHF. CDR3 nucleotide sequence: TGTGCCACCGGGCCTGACAATCAGCCCCAGCATTTT.

The chain recombines TRBV5-8 with TRBJ2-7, with unresolved D. The CDR3 loop spans 13 amino acids. Per germline, CDR1 SGHTS and CDR2 YDEGEE. The V end was cut by 1 base, the J end by 7 bases, with 12 bases between. The chain's CDR3 is CASSLLGNGEQYF. The CDR3 DNA follows: TGTGCCAGCAGCTTGTTGGGGAACGGGGAGCAGTACTTC.

This chain joins TRBV21-1 and TRBJ2-1; the table assigns TRBD2, which was not confirmed against the DNA. TRBV21-1 is recorded as a pseudogene. The CDR3 consists of 13 residues. DNA of the CDR3: TGTGCCAGCAGCAAAGGAGAAGGGCCGGGAGAGTTCTTC. It is translated as CASSKGEGPGEFF.

Turning to this clone: This sample includes further DNA sequences coding for the same CDR3. V and J are TRBV5-4 and TRBJ2-7; 7 bases match TRBD1. CDR1 and CDR2 from the germline V gene are SGHNT and YYREEE (reference sequence). J lost 4 bases, V lost 4 bases, and 5 bases had no gene match. The CDR3 is made up of 13 amino acids. As DNA, the CDR3 is TGTGCCAGCAGCCGAGACAGGGTATACGAGCAGTACTTC. Translating gives CASSRDRVYEQYF.

The chain recombines TRBV6-5 with TRBJ2-3; D gene unclear. Germline V gene lookup returns CDR1 MNHEY and CDR2 SVGAGI. V dropped 0 bases and J dropped 6 bases, with 13 bases sitting between them. The CDR3 loop spans 15 amino acids. The CDR3 here is CASSYSGSLSDTQYF. CDR3 nucleotide sequence: TGTGCCAGCAGTTACTCGGGCAGCTTGTCGGATACGCAGTATTTT.

With respect to this clone: A far larger clone is off by one base, so a read error is likely. J is TRBJ1-1 and V is TRBV5-4; 10 nucleotides match TRBD1. This CDR3 is 14 amino acids long. The germline V gene encodes CDR1 SGHNT and CDR2 YYREEE (reference sequence). J gave up 1 base and V 3 bases, and 0 bases lay outside the gene matches. The CDR3 spells CASSWDRGNTEAFF. CDR3 DNA: TGTGCCAGCAGCTGGGACAGGGGGAACACTGAAGCTTTCTTT.

This rearrangement joins TRBV19 to TRBJ2-6, with TRBD1 as a possible D gene (6 bases). This CDR3 spans 18 amino acids. Germline V gene data show CDR1 as LNHDA and CDR2 as SQIVND (reference sequence). With 3 bases removed from V and 0 bases from J, the gap between germline ends came to 15 bases. As DNA, the CDR3 is TGTGCCAGTAGTATGGGGGCAGGGACAAGCTCTGGGGCCAACGTCCTGACTTTC. This encodes CASSMGAGTSSGANVLTF.

In its sample, this clone was seen a few times. The genes are TRBV5-1 and TRBJ1-2, with no clear D. Germline V gene lookup returns CDR1 SGHRS and CDR2 YFSETQ. This CDR3 is 14 amino acids long. The ends were cut back, 4 bases at V and 4 bases at J, with 14 bases in the middle. CDR3 protein: CASSGLQTSYGYTF. The CDR3 DNA reads TGCGCCAGCAGCGGATTACAGACCTCCTATGGCTACACCTTC. The entire variable domain, with the rest obtained from reference TRBV5-1 and TRBJ1-2, is as follows: KAGVTQTPRYLIKTRGQQVTLSCSPISGHRSVSWYQQTPGQGLQFLFEYFSETQRNKGNFPGRFSGRQFSNSRSEMNVSTLELGDSALYLCASSGLQTSYGYTFGSGTRLTVV.